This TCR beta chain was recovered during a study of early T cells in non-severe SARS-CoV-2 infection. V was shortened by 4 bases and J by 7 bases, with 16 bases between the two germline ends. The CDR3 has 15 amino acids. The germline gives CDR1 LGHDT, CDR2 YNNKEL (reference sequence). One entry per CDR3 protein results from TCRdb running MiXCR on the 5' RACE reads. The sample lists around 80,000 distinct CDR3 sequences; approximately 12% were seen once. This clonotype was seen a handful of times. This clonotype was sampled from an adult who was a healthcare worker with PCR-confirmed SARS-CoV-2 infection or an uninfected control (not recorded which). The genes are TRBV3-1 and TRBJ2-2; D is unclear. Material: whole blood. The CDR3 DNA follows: TGTGCCAGCAGCCCCCTCGAGATAGTTGACGGGGAGCTGTTTTTT. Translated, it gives CASSPLEIVDGELFF.